One and the same sample provided the 31 T cell receptor beta chains below, sequenced in a study of T cell changes during pregnancy in multiple sclerosis. The data were produced by immunoSEQ multiplex PCR, yet TCRdb's version contains in-frame clones alone and is incomplete. The sample lists fewer than 35,000 clones; 85% to 95% were seen once. This sample comprised CD4+ T cells from peripheral blood mononuclear cells, obtained in the second trimester of pregnancy. The receptor source for this set is a female donor with multiple sclerosis, enrolled in a pregnancy study.

The chain joins TRBV5-1 to TRBJ2-5; 7 positions match TRBD1. Germline loops: CDR1 SGHRS, CDR2 YFSETQ. V was pared by 7 bases and J by 3 bases, with 6 bases of the junction left unmatched. The CDR3 covers 13 residues. The CDR3 DNA follows: TGCGCCAGCTCTGCGGACAGGAAAGAGACCCAGTACTTC. It encodes CASSADRKETQYF.

The chain links TRBV5-6 to TRBJ2-3, with 7 bases aligning to TRBD2. Germline CDR1 is SGHDT and CDR2 is YYEEEE. The CDR3 is 15 residues long. V trimming: 1 base; J trimming: 3 bases; junction bases outside the gene matches: 5. The chain's CDR3 is CASSLRAGITDTQYF. CDR3 nucleotide sequence: TGTGCCAGCAGCTTGAGAGCGGGGATTACAGATACGCAGTATTTT. The full variable domain, with the rest looked up from reference TRBV5-6 and TRBJ2-3, is DAGVTQSPTHLIKTRGQQVTLRCSPKSGHDTVSWYQQALGQGPQFIFQYYEEEERQRGNFPDRFSGHQFPNYSSELNVNALLLGDSALYLCASSLRAGITDTQYFGPGTRLTVL.

This chain uses TRBV9 with TRBJ2-7, with D perhaps TRBD1 (5 bases). The germline gives CDR1 SGDLS, CDR2 YYNGEE. CDR3 size: 14 residues. V gave up 0 bases and J gave up 3 bases, with 10 bases separating them. This chain's CDR3 is CASSVGFRGYEQYF. CDR3 DNA sequence: TGTGCCAGCAGCGTAGGGTTTAGGGGCTACGAGCAGTACTTC. Variable domain in full (rest from reference TRBV9 and TRBJ2-7): DSGVTQTPKHLITATGQRVTLRCSPRSGDLSVYWYQQSLDQGLQFLIQYYNGEERAKGNILERFSAQQFPDLHSELNLSSLELGDSALYFCASSVGFRGYEQYFGPGTRLTVT.

V is TRBV2 and J is TRBJ2-1, with 11 bases identical to TRBD2. CDR3 size: 15 residues. Germline V gene sequence: CDR1 SNHLY, CDR2 FYNNEI. The ends lost 6 bases at V and 5 bases at J; junction bases unmatched: 6. CDR3 sequence reads: CASSRPGLADNEQFF. The CDR3 DNA is TGTGCCAGCAGCCGACCGGGACTAGCGGACAATGAGCAGTTCTTC.

The chain links TRBV6-6 to TRBJ1-2; 9 bases are a match to TRBD1. Germline lookup yields CDR1 MNHNY and CDR2 SVGAGI (reference sequence). The CDR3 spans 16 residues. V was clipped by 1 base and J by 13 bases; unmatched bases: 16. CDR3 DNA sequence: TGTGCCAGCAGTTACTTTACTGGACGGACAGGGGCAAATCTCACCTTC. Amino acid sequence: CASSYFTGRTGANLTF.

V and J are TRBV18 and TRBJ1-1; D is perhaps TRBD1 (5 bases). Between the trimmed V and J ends, which lost 2 bases and 4 bases, there was a span of 11 bases. The germline V gene has CDR1 KGHSH and CDR2 LQKENI. The CDR3 extends over 14 amino acids. The CDR3 DNA reads TGTGCCAGCTCACCAGGGGCCTTGGGCACTGAAGCTTTCTTT. Translated, it gives CASSPGALGTEAFF.

The chain carries TRBV5-1 and TRBJ1-3, with a weak D call TRBD1 (6 bases). This CDR3 has 17 amino acids. Germline V lookup: CDR1 SGHRS, CDR2 YFSETQ. Trimming left V 0 bases short and J 0 bases short, with 13 bases between. The CDR3 loop is CASSLAPQGHSGNTIYF. CDR3 nucleotides: TGCGCCAGCAGCTTGGCCCCGCAGGGGCACTCTGGAAACACCATATATTTT.

The chain employs TRBV19 and TRBJ2-1; perhaps TRBD2 as D (7 bases). This CDR3 region has 12 residues. Trimming shortened V by 5 bases and J by 8 bases, and 10 bases separated the two germline ends. Germline assignment: CDR1 LNHDA and CDR2 SQIVND (reference sequence). The CDR3 sequence is CASSSGGHEQFF. The CDR3 coding sequence is TGTGCCAGTAGTTCGGGGGGCCATGAGCAGTTCTTC. Looking up the rest from reference TRBV19 and TRBJ2-1 gives the full variable domain: DGGITQSPKYLFRKEGQNVTLSCEQNLNHDAMYWYRQDPGQGLRLIYYSQIVNDFQKGDIAEGYSVSREKKESFPLTVTSAQKNPTAFYLCASSSGGHEQFFGPGTRLTVL.

The chain employs TRBV5-1 and TRBJ2-1, with a possible D match to TRBD2 (6 bases). V was trimmed by 4 bases and J by 10 bases, leaving 12 bases between them. The germline V gene encodes CDR1 SGHRS and CDR2 YFSETQ. The CDR3 loop spans 12 amino acids. CDR3 DNA: TGCGCCAGCAGCCTGGGGACTGGAGAGCAGTTCTTC. As protein: CASSLGTGEQFF.

This chain connects TRBV30 to TRBJ2-7; 12 bases agree with TRBD2. The V gene end was trimmed by 1 base and the J gene end by 2 bases; junction bases not matched to a gene: 6. CDR1 and CDR2 from the germline V gene are GTSNPN and SVGIG (reference sequence). The CDR3 is 16 residues long. Here the CDR3 DNA reads TGTGCCTGGAGTGGAACTAGCGGGAGGCCCCCCTACGAGCAGTACTTC. It specifies CAWSGTSGRPPYEQYF.

The chain couples TRBV19 to TRBJ2-1; 8 bases are a match to TRBD2. Germline V gene lookup returns CDR1 LNHDA and CDR2 SQIVND (reference sequence). There are 15 residues in the CDR3. V lost 5 bases and J lost 4; bases outside the gene matches: 7. The CDR3 region has the DNA TGTGCCAGTAGTGCGAAACTAGCGGCGTACAATGAGCAGTTCTTC. Its protein is CASSAKLAAYNEQFF. The variable domain in full, completed from reference TRBV19 and TRBJ2-1, reads DGGITQSPKYLFRKEGQNVTLSCEQNLNHDAMYWYRQDPGQGLRLIYYSQIVNDFQKGDIAEGYSVSREKKESFPLTVTSAQKNPTAFYLCASSAKLAAYNEQFFGPGTRLTVL.

The chain carries TRBV27 and TRBJ2-7; 7 positions agree with TRBD2. Germline V CDR1 and CDR2: MNHEY, SMNVEV (reference sequence). Trimming cost V 7 bases and J 0 bases; bases outside gene matches: 9. The CDR3 covers 15 residues. Here the CDR3 DNA reads TGTGCCAGCAAGGCGGTCGCGGGAGCCTCCTACGAGCAGTACTTC. It encodes CASKAVAGASYEQYF.

J is TRBJ1-1 and V is TRBV27; 11 bases line up with TRBD1. The germline V gene has CDR1 MNHEY and CDR2 SMNVEV (reference sequence). This CDR3 spans 18 amino acids. V lost 2 bases, J lost 8 bases, and 16 bases stayed unmatched. The CDR3 loop reads CASSLRYRGTGGISEAFF. DNA of the CDR3: TGTGCCAGCAGTTTAAGATACCGGGGGACAGGGGGGATATCGGAAGCTTTCTTT.

The rearrangement joins TRBV5-4 to TRBJ1-2; the D gene is possibly TRBD1 (5 bases). With 7 bases removed from V and 6 bases from J, the gap between germline ends came to 25 bases. Germline V gene data show CDR1 as SGHNT and CDR2 as YYREEE (reference sequence). The CDR3 is made up of 16 amino acids. The CDR3 loop reads CASGRLLPSWGDGYTF. The DNA of the CDR3 is TGTGCCAGCGGCCGTCTCCTACCCTCCTGGGGGGATGGCTACACCTTC.

V usage is TRBV7-9 and J usage is TRBJ2-3; D remains unclear. The CDR3 is made up of 12 amino acids. Germline V gene sequence: CDR1 SEHNR, CDR2 FQNEAQ (reference sequence). Trimming cost V 3 bases and J 6 bases, with 7 bases left between them. This CDR3 is CASSFREDTQYF. CDR3 nucleotides: TGTGCCAGCAGCTTCCGCGAGGATACGCAGTATTTT.

V gene TRBV6-1 combines with J gene TRBJ2-1; 7 nucleotides align to TRBD2. In germline, CDR1 is MNHNS, CDR2 SASEGT. Unmatched junction bases numbered 8, after V lost 5 bases and J lost 7 bases. The CDR3 sequence is 14 residues long. The DNA for the CDR3 is TGTGCCAGCAGTCAGCGCGGGAGCATAAATGAGCAGTTCTTC. Its protein product is CASSQRGSINEQFF.

This chain uses TRBV6-1 with TRBJ1-2; a weak D match, TRBD1 (6 bases). The CDR3 has 12 amino acids. V lost 0 bases to trimming and J lost 14 bases, with 13 bases between them. Germline CDR1 is MNHNS and CDR2 is SASEGT. The CDR3 reads CASSEARQASTF. CDR3 sequence (DNA): TGTGCCAGCAGTGAAGCGCGACAGGCGAGTACCTTC.

This clone came up once. V is TRBV2 and J is TRBJ2-1, with 9 bases identical to TRBD1. Losses at the gene ends were 5 bases for V and 4 bases for J; bases not matched to a gene: 3. Germline values: CDR1 SNHLY, CDR2 FYNNEI. The CDR3 is 14 amino acids. CDR3 nucleotides: TGTGCCAGCAGTCAGGACAGGGGTTACAATGAGCAGTTCTTC. The encoded protein is CASSQDRGYNEQFF.

V usage is TRBV6-1 and J usage is TRBJ1-3, with 8 bases that match TRBD1. The germline V gene has CDR1 MNHNS and CDR2 SASEGT. The V segment lost 8 bases and the J segment 4 bases; nucleotides outside the gene matches: 4. The CDR3 sequence is 13 residues long. CDR3 nucleotides: TGTGCCAGCGACAGGGGATCCGGAAACACCATATATTTT. Translated, it gives CASDRGSGNTIYF.

This clone was counted a single time. This chain links TRBV4-1 with TRBJ1-4, with TRBD1 identical over 7 bases. There are 14 residues in the CDR3. Germline V gene sequence: CDR1 MGHRA, CDR2 YSYEKL. J gave up 6 bases and V 5 bases, and 6 bases lay outside the gene matches. The DNA of the CDR3 is TGCGCCAGCAGCTGGACAGGTTGGGATGAAAAACTGTTTTTT. It specifies CASSWTGWDEKLFF.

J is TRBJ2-1 and V is TRBV18; D perhaps matches TRBD1 (5 bases). V was clipped by 4 bases and J by 4 bases, with 8 bases between them. Germline values: CDR1 KGHSH, CDR2 LQKENI. There are 13 residues in the CDR3. The DNA for the CDR3 is TGTGCCAGCTCACGGCAGGGATACAATGAGCAGTTCTTC. Its translation is CASSRQGYNEQFF.

CDR3 DNA: TGTGCCAGCAGCTTGCTGGGGGCGACCAACTCTGGAAACACCATATATTTT. It translates to CASSLLGATNSGNTIYF. This chain joins TRBV5-6 and TRBJ1-3; D perhaps matches TRBD1 (6 bases). Germline CDR1 is SGHDT and CDR2 is YYEEEE. This CDR3 has 17 residues. Trimming removed 1 base from V and 0 bases from J, with 14 bases in between.

The chain employs TRBV11-3 and TRBJ2-7, with D possibly being TRBD1 (6 bases). CDR1 and CDR2 from the germline V gene are SGHNT and YENEEA. Trimming shortened V by 1 base and J by 5 bases, and 12 bases separated the two germline ends. The CDR3 is 14 residues long. The CDR3 bases are TGTGCCAGCAGCTTAGGAACAGGGTACAACGAGCAGTACTTC. Translating it yields CASSLGTGYNEQYF.

The chain employs TRBV29-1 and TRBJ2-7; 7 positions match TRBD1. Germline CDR1 SQVTM, CDR2 ANQGSEA. The trim removed 4 bases at V and 2 bases at J, leaving 2 bases unmatched. The CDR3 is made up of 12 amino acids. CDR3 nucleotides: TGCAGCGTTGGACAGGGAACCTACGAGCAGTACTTC. Encoded protein: CSVGQGTYEQYF.

The genes are TRBV18 and TRBJ2-7, with 7 bases aligning to TRBD1. V shed 3 bases, J shed 3 bases, and the junction held 11 bases outside the gene matches. The CDR3 length is 16 residues. The germline CDR1 and CDR2 sequences are KGHSH and LQKENI. CDR3 residues: CASSPQDRMRLYEQYF. In DNA, the CDR3 is TGTGCCAGCTCACCTCAGGACAGGATGCGCCTCTACGAGCAGTACTTC. Variable domain in full (rest from reference TRBV18 and TRBJ2-7): NAGVMQNPRHLVRRRGQEARLRCSPMKGHSHVYWYRQLPEEGLKFMVYLQKENIIDESGMPKERFSAEFPKEGPSILRIQQVVRGDSAAYFCASSPQDRMRLYEQYFGPGTRLTVT.

The chain carries TRBV5-1 and TRBJ1-1; 10 bases map to TRBD1. The CDR3 length is 19 residues. Trimming at V came to 1 base and at J to 0 bases, leaving 12 bases not matched to a gene. The germline V gene encodes CDR1 SGHRS and CDR2 YFSETQ. The CDR3 DNA sequence: TGCGCCAGCAGCTTGTTTTCGGGGACAGGGGTAGGGATGAACACTGAAGCTTTCTTT. Translating it yields CASSLFSGTGVGMNTEAFF.

The genes are TRBV7-8 and TRBJ2-1; D gene uncertain. The V end lost 10 bases, the J end lost 4 bases, and 8 bases lay between the germline ends. In germline, CDR1 is SGHVS, CDR2 FQNEAQ. The CDR3 consists of 11 residues. CDR3 DNA: TGTGCCACCCAGAAGTACAATGAGCAGTTCTTC. Amino acids: CATQKYNEQFF.

The chain combines TRBV6-6 with TRBJ2-5, with 12 bases aligning to TRBD1. There are 15 residues in the CDR3. Losses at the gene ends were 2 bases for V and 5 bases for J; bases not matched to a gene: 3. Germline V CDR1 and CDR2: MNHNY, SVGAGI (reference sequence). DNA of the CDR3: TGTGCCAGCAGTTACGGGACAGGGGGCTCGGAGACCCAGTACTTC. Residues: CASSYGTGGSETQYF.

CDR3 sequence: CASSFGQGNEQFF. The CDR3 DNA reads as TGTGCCAGCAGCTTCGGACAGGGCAATGAGCAGTTCTTC. The chain combines TRBV7-8 with TRBJ2-1; 8 bases match TRBD1. V shed 3 bases, J shed 6 bases, and the junction held 1 base outside the gene matches. This CDR3 has 13 residues. CDR1 and CDR2 (germline): SGHVS, FQNEAQ.

The J gene is TRBJ2-1, the V gene TRBV5-1, with D perhaps matching TRBD2 (6 bases). V was cut by 3 bases and J by 5 bases, with 24 bases left in between. The CDR3 runs to 18 residues. CDR1 SGHRS and CDR2 YFSETQ come from the germline V gene. The CDR3 DNA reads TGCGCCAGCAGCTGGGAAGGGTTCGTAGAGAGCGGGCACAATGAGCAGTTCTTC. As protein: CASSWEGFVESGHNEQFF.

The V and J genes are TRBV19 and TRBJ2-1, with 7 bases identical to TRBD2. CDR1 is LNHDA, CDR2 SQIVND, per germline (reference sequence). The CDR3 covers 14 residues. Unmatched junction bases numbered 8, after V lost 6 bases and J lost 6 bases. The CDR3 spells CASRGGGRFNEQFF. The DNA for the CDR3 is TGTGCCAGTAGGGGAGGCGGGAGATTCAATGAGCAGTTCTTC.